Listed below are T cell receptor beta chains from one sample, sequenced in a study of cytomegalovirus exposure and HLA in healthy donors. Generated by immunoSEQ multiplex PCR, the TCRdb table keeps only in-frame clones and is missing some. The data hold roughly 49,000 clones, with around 81% observed a single time. The material sequenced was PBMCs. These receptors were taken from a boy younger than 18 in good health and CMV-seropositive. CDR3s leave out the opening cysteine and the closing phenylalanine or tryptophan. The order of the fields is clone size, J gene, V gene, CDR3 protein. Size values are once, few and many counts, or a class for expanded clones, and some rows have none.

abundance: .
j_gene: TRBJ2-1
v_gene: TRBV4-1
CDR3aa: ASSQDYRGGYDNEQF

abundance: .
j_gene: TRBJ1-2
v_gene: TRBV5-4
CDR3aa: ASTSTESGYT

abundance: .
j_gene: TRBJ2-6
v_gene: TRBV27
CDR3aa: ASSRGGAFLSGANVLT

abundance: .
j_gene: TRBJ1-2
v_gene: TRBV7-6
CDR3aa: ASSRTDRYGYT

abundance: .
j_gene: TRBJ1-1
v_gene: TRBV6-5
CDR3aa: ATSRGVNTEAF

abundance: .
j_gene: TRBJ2-5
v_gene: TRBV11-2
CDR3aa: ASSLDGLPGETQY

abundance: .
j_gene: TRBJ1-2
v_gene: TRBV7-3
CDR3aa: ASRYRGDDGYT

abundance: .
j_gene: TRBJ2-3
v_gene: TRBV9
CDR3aa: ASSTRTSGYTDTQY

abundance: .
j_gene: TRBJ2-1
v_gene: TRBV5-4
CDR3aa: ASSLGGRDRGNEQF

abundance: .
j_gene: TRBJ1-2
v_gene: TRBV18
CDR3aa: ASSPPLAAGGYT

abundance: .
j_gene: TRBJ2-7
v_gene: TRBV6-1
CDR3aa: ASSTGQAVYEQY

abundance: .
j_gene: TRBJ2-7
v_gene: TRBV7-7
CDR3aa: ASSLVGGAGGLYEQY

abundance: few
j_gene: TRBJ1-5
v_gene: TRBV6-5
CDR3aa: ASSPGGGPNQPQH

abundance: .
j_gene: TRBJ2-1
v_gene: TRBV10-3
CDR3aa: AISDSIAVPRNEQF

abundance: .
j_gene: TRBJ1-1
v_gene: TRBV7-9
CDR3aa: ASSVNTEAF

abundance: .
j_gene: TRBJ1-1
v_gene: TRBV23-1
CDR3aa: AGRSAGQAF